This T cell receptor (beta chain) appears in the sequencing data of a study of cytomegalovirus exposure and HLA in healthy donors listed by TCRdb under 2017. Broadly, across the study: An earlier analysis of several hundred of the donors reported 250 to 300 Gb of sequence data and 100 million to 140 million unique TCR beta sequences from 150 million to 200 million T cells. To study patterns of TCR occurrence, a later analysis re-analyzed previously published TCR beta repertoires from just over 650 donors and added high-resolution HLA genotyping. Approximately 300 gigabases of sequencing data and approximately 80 million unique TCR sequences were included in an early release covering over 600 HLA-typed donors. The aim of the study was to test whether cataloging public T cell receptors could identify signatures of past pathogen exposure. In the later analysis, no new phenotypic data were used to find candidate immune exposures; instead, reliance was placed on TCR beta sequences and their occurrence across donors. Donor age, sex, ethnicity and CMV serostatus were compiled together with the repertoire data. The T cell repertoires of 666 subjects were profiled by immunosequencing and related to cytomegalovirus serostatus. Because of strong linkage in the cohort, roughly five DR-DQ haplotypes were treated as single units for association and clustering. In addition to the first cohort of hundreds of subjects, a separate validation cohort of approximately 130 different subjects was used. Among 300 to 450 genotyped donors of the cohort, an average of about 240,000 unique TCR beta nucleotide sequences were sequenced per donor, around a sixth of them non-productive. HLA typing included class I and class II loci at four-digit resolution. High-throughput TCR immunosequencing, statistical association of individual TCRs with disease status, and machine learning were combined to predict cytomegalovirus infection status. Of the 300 to 450 genotyped donors, over 70% fell in the genetic ancestry cluster associated with self-reported Caucasian donors. In an earlier analysis of 587 of the donors, high-throughput TCR beta sequencing was used to judge whether each TCR beta V gene segment behaved as functional or pseudogenic. Genome-wide SNP genotypes for about 65% of the 666 donors were used in a later genetic analysis, which treated that subset as a discovery cohort. The number of typed donors differed by locus: about 620-640 for A, B, C, DRB1 and DQB1; 522 for DQA1; fewer than 610 for DPA1; and around 490 for DPB1. Every discovery cohort repertoire had been produced on one sequencing platform. Broad study findings and their caveats: Three of the identified cytomegalovirus-associated TCR beta chains were confirmed in vitro to be specific for cytomegalovirus antigens. An association between a missense DCLRE1C variant and V-gene and J-gene trimming of TCR beta chains was found in a later genetic analysis and replicated in an independent cohort. The only immune exposure information available for the cohort was CMV serostatus. An earlier analysis of approximately 570 of the donors showed that most TCR beta V segments appeared in productive rearrangements either about 87% or about 30% of the time, which broadly matched IMGT annotations. According to a later analysis, most CMV-associated TCR beta chains appeared to be HLA-restricted, and the HLA associations seemed to be driven largely by CMV exposure. Most TCR sequences were seen in very few donors, while some public TCRs were found in many individuals. In a later analysis, the rate of TCR association differed among HLA loci, with DRB1 alleles having the most associated TCRs and HLA-C alleles having the fewest. Only TCR beta chains were sequenced in this cohort, and the absence of alpha or paired-chain data limited detectable features. In a later analysis, 15,000 to 20,000 TCR beta sequences were associated with specific HLA alleles at a false discovery rate of 0.05. In both the original and validation cohorts, the classifier was reported to diagnose cytomegalovirus status with high specificity and sensitivity. Because counts were too low, about 15 rarely observed V segments, including chromosome 9 orphons, were left out of the earlier analysis of 500 to 750 of the donors. Compared with the roughly 720-donor mean, donors in an Asian-associated ancestry cluster had fewer N-insertions in productive TCRs, according to a later genetic analysis. A group of highly shared sequence variants was considered likely to be a technical artifact of the sequencing pipeline. The authors suggested that the approach could potentially be extended to other disease states and immunological phenotypes. Because HLA typing was unavailable for some donors at each locus, only the typed subset was used in association tests. Linkage disequilibrium might explain the correlated functional status among segregating V segments, but an unknown experimental factor could not be ruled out. A further reported finding was that TCR beta sequences accurately predicted the HLA-A and HLA-B alleles for most subjects in the first cohort. Sequencing depth was assumed to be roughly uniform across donors in the presence/absence analyses, though that assumption may not hold. Compared with equally common non-associated chains, HLA-associated TCR beta chains in a later analysis were more clonally expanded and had lower generation probabilities. The study gave a list of more than 150 TCR beta chains associated with cytomegalovirus. The 87-base-pair reads could not distinguish some IMGT-functional V segments, including TRBV6-2 and TRBV6-3, so those segments were excluded. Assigning TCR associations to individual alleles was difficult when HLA alleles, especially DR and DQ, strongly co-occurred. In a later analysis, several top co-occurrence clusters were reported to appear linked to parvovirus B19, influenza, CMV and Epstein-Barr virus.

From cysteine to phenylalanine, the CDR3 is 10 amino acids long. Just CDR3 DNA is preserved here, 30 bases in frame from base 1. Trimming at the junction amounts to 6 bases on V and 6 bases on J, and the germline ends lie 9 bases apart. CDR1 SQVTM and CDR2 ANQGSEA were looked up in the germline V gene. A note on this clone: Its binding antigen is unknown. The sample holds no much larger clone one base away, and base qualities are not on file.

The cohort comprised hundreds of healthy bone marrow donors. At the time of sampling, every cohort member was nominally healthy, though immune exposures that went unrecorded were likely present. The donor tested CMV seropositive, placing the donor among the 290 or so seropositive members of the cohort. A peripheral blood sample was provided by each donor, and peripheral blood mononuclear cells were used for TCR beta sequencing. The Qiagen DNeasy Blood Extraction Kit was used to extract genomic DNA from the blood cell samples. The library was made by the immunoSEQ multiplex PCR assay. For the multiplex PCR, a mixture combining 60 forward primers for TCR Vbeta segments and 13 reverse primers for TCR Jbeta segments was used. A multiplex PCR assay on genomic DNA amplified the CDR3 region of rearranged TCR beta genes. The Illumina HiSeq System was used to sequence the amplified TCR beta libraries as 87-base-pair reads. The authors' analysis ran thus. In a later analysis, tens of millions of unique TCR beta chains were counted across the 650 to 750 repertoires, and roughly 11 million of these chains were shared by at least two donors. Raw reads were error-corrected and collapsed into unique sequences by a nearest-neighbor algorithm in which closely related sequences were merged to remove PCR and sequencing errors. To assign V, D and J gene segments, CDR3 sequences were aligned to IMGT reference sequences. For a sequence to be retained, at least a six-nucleotide match to both a V gene segment and a J gene segment was required. A rearrangement was called productive if the CDR3 had no stop codons and remained in frame with V and J, and every other rearrangement was called non-productive. Following IMGT convention, CDR3 was defined as the stretch from the second conserved V-encoded cysteine up to the conserved J-encoded phenylalanine. Sequences without an unambiguous match to a single V gene segment were excluded from the earlier analysis of 500 to 700 of the donors. An earlier analysis of about 600 of the donors called V segments functional above 56.7% productive rearrangements and segregating when the between-donor standard deviation exceeded 5%. A statistical classification framework was developed to diagnose cytomegalovirus status using the catalog of TCR beta chain sequences. V and J gene assignment, in a later analysis, came from comparing TCR nucleotide sequences with IMGT/GENE-DB human TR gene sequences. In a later analysis, CDR3 sequences and most-parsimonious VDJ recombination scenarios were assigned using the TCRdist pipeline. In a later analysis, every TCR beta chain was defined by the combination of its CDR3 amino acid sequence and its V-gene family, and reads without a unique V-gene family were dropped. A later analysis removed 450 to 600 highly shared, low-generation-probability nucleotide sequences to deal with suspected cross-contamination and a sequencing artifact. In a later analysis, a clonal expansion index for each public chain was calculated from normalized within-repertoire ranks of inferred template counts. Generation probabilities in a later analysis came from a VDJ recombination model fitted to out-of-frame rearrangements, and those results were checked against IGoR. In a later analysis, TCR-TCR, TCR-HLA and TCR-CMV co-occurrence was scored with hypergeometric tests, and a repertoire-size bias correction was applied to TCR pairs. A later analysis estimated false discovery rates by permuting HLA or CMV assignments 20 times. In a later analysis, co-occurring TCRs were grouped with DBSCAN, and TCRdist sequence similarity was added when clustering was performed within HLA-allele-positive subsets. Repertoires with fewer than 30,000 or more than 120,000 public chains were left out of co-occurrence clustering, as were about 5 repertoires with anomalous nucleotide sharing. TCRdb took this table from immuneACCESS and kept in-frame rearrangements with V and J called. Such tables lack part of the clones; where checked against another copy, unresolved V genes explain under half of the gap, and the rest is unexplained. The D gene and trimming were derived from the DNA, and the V and J assignments and clone size from that table. The sample includes some 110,000 clones, with over 70% observed a single time. 11% of the sample goes to the ten largest clones.

The sequence derives from a woman aged 45-65 years in good health and CMV-seropositive. The chain uses TRBV29-1 and TRBJ2-7, and the D gene may be TRBD2, 5 bases matching. Sequencing was performed on PBMCs. The DNA sequence is as follows: TGCAGCGTCCAGGAGGTCGAGCAGTACTTC. It is translated as CSVQEVEQYF.